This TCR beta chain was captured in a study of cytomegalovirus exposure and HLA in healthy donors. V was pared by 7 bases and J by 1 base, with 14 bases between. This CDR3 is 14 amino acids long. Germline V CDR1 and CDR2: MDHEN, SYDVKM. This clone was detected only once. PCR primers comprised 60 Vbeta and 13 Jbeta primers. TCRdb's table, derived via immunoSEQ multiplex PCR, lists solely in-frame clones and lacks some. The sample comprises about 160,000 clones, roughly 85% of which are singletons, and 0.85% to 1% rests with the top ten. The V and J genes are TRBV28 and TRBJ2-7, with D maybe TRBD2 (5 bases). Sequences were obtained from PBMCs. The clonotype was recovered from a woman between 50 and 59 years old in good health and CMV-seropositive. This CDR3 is CASNKAEGSYEQYF. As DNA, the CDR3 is TGTGCCAGCAACAAAGCAGAGGGTTCCTACGAGCAGTACTTC. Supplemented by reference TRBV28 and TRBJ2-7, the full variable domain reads DVKVTQSSRYLVKRTGEKVFLECVQDMDHENMFWYRQDPGLGLRLIYFSYDVKMKEKGDIPEGYSVSREKKERFSLILESASTNQTSMYLCASNKAEGSYEQYFGPGTRLTVT.